These T cell receptor beta chains were read from a single sample in a study of blood T cell repertoires in COVID-19. Only in-frame clones appear in the TCRdb table, and some are missing; sequencing was by immunoSEQ multiplex PCR. Of 140,000 or so clones in the sample, about 85% were seen once. The specimen sequenced was peripheral blood. These receptors all come from a human donor with acute or convalescent COVID-19. The donor label of this sample is uncertain. Both conserved end residues are part of each CDR3. The D gene is left open where the match is weak. Some rows mark clone size as missing; the rest say once, few, many or name a class of expanded clone.

>.|.|TRBJ2-2|TRBV6-5
TGTGCCAGCAGCGTCACCGGGAGCGGGGAGCTGTTTTTT
CASSVTGSGELFF
>TRBD1|.|TRBJ2-5|TRBV28
TGTGCCAGCAGTGACAGGGCGTACCAAGAGACCCAGTACTTC
CASSDRAYQETQYF
>.|.|TRBJ2-7|TRBV6-5
TGTGCCAGCCACTCCTACGAGCAGTACTTC
CASHSYEQYF
>TRBD2|.|TRBJ2-1|TRBV7-3
TGTGCCAGCAGCCCGAATCCGGGACTAGTAAACAATGAGCAGTTCTTC
CASSPNPGLVNNEQFF
>.|few|TRBJ1-5|TRBV6-4
TGTGCCAGCAACCCGGCACAGGGCTGGAGCAATCAGCCCCAGCATTTT
CASNPAQGWSNQPQHF
>TRBD1|.|TRBJ1-1|TRBV6-2/TRBV6-3
TGTGCCAGCAGCCACGGACAGGGGGCTTCGACTGAAGCTTTCTTT
CASSHGQGASTEAFF
>TRBD1|.|TRBJ2-5|TRBV3-1/TRBV3-2
TGTGCCAGCAGCGCCACTTCACAGGGGGAGACCCAGTACTTC
CASSATSQGETQYF
>.|.|TRBJ2-2|TRBV27
TGTGCCAGCAGTTTATCGTACAGGGCCGGGGAGCTGTTTTTT
CASSLSYRAGELFF
>TRBD1|.|TRBJ1-6|TRBV4-3
TGCGCCAGCAGCCCCGGGACAGGGTATAATTCACCCCTCCACTTT
CASSPGTGYNSPLHF
>.|.|TRBJ1-2|TRBV7-2
TGTGCCAGCAGCACGACCCGTGGAGGACGGAGCTTCATGAGCTACACCTTC
CASSTTRGGRSFMSYTF
>.|.|TRBJ1-1|TRBV7-9
TGTGCCAGCAGCCTCGGTATCGGGGATGGGACTGAAGCTTTCTTT
CASSLGIGDGTEAFF
>.|once|TRBJ2-1|TRBV5-1
TGCGCCAGCAGCTTGGGTTTCGGGGGAGGCGATGAGCAGTTCTTC
CASSLGFGGGDEQFF
>.|.|TRBJ2-7|TRBV2
TGTGCCAGCAGTGGCCAGGGGAACAACGAGCAGTACTTC
CASSGQGNNEQYF
>TRBD2|.|TRBJ2-7|TRBV7-9
TGTGCCAGCAGCTTAGGCCGTGAGGCTAGCGGGGCGTACTTC
CASSLGREASGAYF
>.|.|TRBJ1-6|TRBV6-1
TGTGCCAGCAGTGATGTGGCAGGGAAGGGGTCACCCCTCCACTTT
CASSDVAGKGSPLHF
>TRBD1|.|TRBJ1-3|TRBV7-8
TGTGCCAGCAGCTTAACGGACAGGGCTGGAAACACCATATATTTT
CASSLTDRAGNTIYF
>TRBD1|.|TRBJ2-7|TRBV27
TGTGCCAGCAGTTCCGGACAGGGTAAATCTTCCGAGCAGTACTTC
CASSSGQGKSSEQYF
>.|.|TRBJ1-2|TRBV5-1
TGCGCCAGCAGCTTGGAAGGTGGGGGGGGCCTTGGCTACACCTTC
CASSLEGGGGLGYTF
>.|.|TRBJ2-5|TRBV2
TGTGCCAGCAGAGCCGTTCACCAAGAGACCCAGTACTTC
CASRAVHQETQYF
>.|.|TRBJ1-3|TRBV13
TGTGCCAGCAGCCTACAGGACGCTGGAAACACCATATATTTT
CASSLQDAGNTIYF
>TRBD1|.|TRBJ1-2|TRBV24-1
TGTGCCACCAGTGATTTCCCCGGACAGGGAGGAGGCTACACCTTC
CATSDFPGQGGGYTF
>.|.|TRBJ1-1|TRBV20-1
TGCAGTGCTAGTCCCCCCGCGGTGATGGAAGCTTTCTTT
CSASPPAVMEAFF
>.|few|TRBJ1-5|TRBV7-9
TGTGCCAGCAGCTCAACGCGGGGCCCGAGCAATCAGCCCCAGCATTTT
CASSSTRGPSNQPQHF
>.|.|TRBJ1-2|TRBV29-1
TGCAGCGTTGAAGATCCTGGGGGCAGAAATGGCTACACCTTC
CSVEDPGGRNGYTF
>.|.|TRBJ2-1|TRBV4-3
TGCGCCAGCAGCCAAGATTATAGCGTACCCTACAATGAGCAGTTCTTC
CASSQDYSVPYNEQFF
>.|.|TRBJ2-5|TRBV5-1
TGCGCCAGCAGCACTTCTAGCGTACCCCTGGGGGAGACCCAGTACTTC
CASSTSSVPLGETQYF
>TRBD1|once|TRBJ1-4|TRBV29-1
TGCAGCGTTGAAGATCCCCGGGACAGAACTAATGAAAAACTGTTTTTT
CSVEDPRDRTNEKLFF
>.|.|TRBJ1-2|TRBV6-5
TGTGCCAGCAGTTACGGCACGGGTGGGAGCTATGGCTACACCTTC
CASSYGTGGSYGYTF
>.|.|TRBJ2-3|TRBV2
TGTGCCAGCAGTCATGGGCAGGGGCAGTATTTT
CASSHGQGQYF
>TRBD1|.|TRBJ1-6|TRBV6-1
TGTGCCAGCAGAGAAGGGACAGCAAATTCACCCCTCCACTTT
CASREGTANSPLHF
>.|few|TRBJ1-5|TRBV5-8
TGTGCCAGCAGCCCGGAAGGCACGACAGGTAGCAATCAGCCCCAGCATTTT
CASSPEGTTGSNQPQHF
>.|.|TRBJ2-3|TRBV3-1/TRBV3-2
TGTGCCAGCAGCCGCGGCCACTCGGATACGCAGTATTTT
CASSRGHSDTQYF
>TRBD2|.|TRBJ2-7|TRBV7-2
TGTGCCAGCAGCTTACAGGCGGCTAGCGGGGGAACCACCTCCTACGAGCAGTACTTC
CASSLQAASGGTTSYEQYF
>.|.|TRBJ1-5|TRBV21-1
TGTGCCAGCGGAGAGAAACTACCCGTGTTGATAGGCAATCAGCCCCAGCATTTT
CASGEKLPVLIGNQPQHF
>TRBD1|once|TRBJ1-1|TRBV29-1
TGCAGCGTTCCAACAGGGGCCGGGACCACTGAAGCTTTCTTT
CSVPTGAGTTEAFF
>TRBD1|.|TRBJ2-5|TRBV7-2
TGTGCCAGCAGCCGGACAGGTTATCAAGAGACCCAGTACTTC
CASSRTGYQETQYF
>TRBD1|.|TRBJ1-2|TRBV3-1/TRBV3-2
TGTGCCAGCAGCCGATACGACAGGGATGGCGGCTACACCTTC
CASSRYDRDGGYTF
>TRBD1|.|TRBJ1-5|TRBV12-5
TGTGCTAGTGCCAACAGGGGCTACCAGCCCCAGCATTTT
CASANRGYQPQHF
>.|.|TRBJ1-2|TRBV5-5
TGTGCCAGCAGCTTGGCCGGGACACTAAACTATGGCTACACCTTC
CASSLAGTLNYGYTF
>.|.|TRBJ2-7|TRBV3-1/TRBV3-2
TGTGCCAGCAGCCAAACAACAGGGTCGGGCGAGCAGTACTTC
CASSQTTGSGEQYF